The 24 T cell receptor beta chains presented below share a single source sample, sequenced in a study of control samples from healthy donors and cancer patients (dated by TCRdb to 2019 to 2021). The library came from the immunoSEQ multiplex PCR assay. Entries here come from immuneACCESS through TCRdb and include only in-frame sequences with V and J called. Some clones fail to appear in such tables; in the studies checked, an unresolved V gene covers under half of the shortfall, and the cause of the remainder is unknown. The sample table holds under 300,000 clones, of which approximately 80% were seen once. Roughly 15% of the sample comes from the top ten. Sequencing was performed on PBMCs. The receptors were gathered from an older woman with lung cancer.

The CDR3 region has the DNA TGTGCCAGCAGTTCCCGGGGAGGGGGCAATGAGCAGTTCTTC. Residues: CASSSRGGGNEQFF. The chain links TRBV27 to TRBJ2-1, with D possibly being TRBD2 (7 bases). Per the germline V gene, CDR1 is MNHEY and CDR2 is SMNVEV (reference sequence). CDR3 length: 14 amino acids. V lost 4 bases and J lost 6, with 13 bases in between.

V gene TRBV27 combines with J gene TRBJ1-1; 10 nucleotides agree with TRBD1. The V segment lost 6 bases and the J segment 3 bases; nucleotides outside the gene matches: 7. This CDR3 has 15 residues. Germline CDR1 MNHEY, CDR2 SMNVEV (reference sequence). The CDR3: CASRGQGVRYTEAFF. The CDR3 DNA reads as TGTGCCAGCAGAGGACAGGGGGTTCGGTACACTGAAGCTTTCTTT.

V and J are TRBV6-5 and TRBJ1-1, with a tentative D call TRBD1 (5 bases). There are 12 residues in the CDR3. Per germline, CDR1 MNHEY and CDR2 SVGAGI. With 1 base removed from V and 7 bases from J, the gap between germline ends came to 7 bases. The CDR3 DNA is TGTGCCAGCAGTTACTGGGGGGATGAAGCTTTCTTT. This codes for CASSYWGDEAFF.

This clone was observed a few times. The chain joins TRBV5-6 to TRBJ2-1, with TRBD1 matching over 10 bases. J lost 6 bases, V lost 2 bases, and 2 bases had no gene match. This CDR3 is built from 14 residues. Germline V gene sequence: CDR1 SGHDT, CDR2 YYEEEE. As DNA, the CDR3 is TGTGCCAGCAGCTTCGGACAGGGGGTCAATGAGCAGTTCTTC. This codes for CASSFGQGVNEQFF. Drawing the rest from reference TRBV5-6 and TRBJ2-1, the complete variable domain is DAGVTQSPTHLIKTRGQQVTLRCSPKSGHDTVSWYQQALGQGPQFIFQYYEEEERQRGNFPDRFSGHQFPNYSSELNVNALLLGDSALYLCASSFGQGVNEQFFGPGTRLTVL.

This clone came up once. This rearrangement joins TRBV5-1 to TRBJ2-3; D is ambiguous. The V end lost 0 bases, the J end lost 4 bases, and 6 bases lay between the germline ends. CDR3 size: 13 residues. CDR1 is SGHRS and CDR2 is YFSETQ in the germline V gene. The CDR3 loop is CASSLGMADTQYF. The CDR3 DNA follows: TGCGCCAGCAGCTTGGGTATGGCAGATACGCAGTATTTT.

V gene TRBV12-3 or TRBV12-4 combines with J gene TRBJ2-5; no clear D gene. The length of the CDR3 is 13 residues. V gave up 3 bases and J gave up 3 bases, with 8 bases separating them. The CDR3 nucleotides read TGTGCCAGCAGTTTTGGAAGGAAAGAGACCCAGTACTTC. Its protein product is CASSFGRKETQYF.

This clone has only a few counts. This chain connects TRBV7-2 to TRBJ2-7, with D hard to call. Trimming removed 1 base at V and 1 base at J, with 8 bases between. Germline CDR1 SGHTA, CDR2 FQGNSA. The CDR3 contains 14 residues. The CDR3 sequence is CASSLEWGSYEQYF. The CDR3 DNA reads TGTGCCAGCAGCTTAGAATGGGGATCCTACGAGCAGTACTTC.

The chain couples TRBV7-3 to TRBJ2-1, with 7 bases aligning to TRBD1. Trimming at V came to 5 bases and at J to 4 bases, leaving 8 bases not matched to a gene. The CDR3 runs 15 residues. Germline V lookup: CDR1 SGHTA, CDR2 FQGTGA. For the CDR3, the DNA is TGTGCCAGCAGCCCAAGGGGGACAGCATACAATGAGCAGTTCTTC. It encodes CASSPRGTAYNEQFF.

The chain has TRBV6-5 and TRBJ1-2; the D is unclear. Trimming removed 7 bases from V and 4 bases from J, with 13 bases in between. CDR1 and CDR2 (germline): MNHEY, SVGAGI. The CDR3 sequence is 13 residues long. CDR3 in amino acids: CASTPDGAYGYTF. DNA for the CDR3: TGTGCCAGCACGCCGGACGGAGCCTATGGCTACACCTTC.

This clone showed up just once. This chain uses TRBV6-5 with TRBJ2-2, with TRBD1 as a possible D gene (6 bases). V gave up 7 bases and J gave up 3 bases, with 15 bases separating them. The germline V gene has CDR1 MNHEY and CDR2 SVGAGI. The CDR3 spans 15 residues. The CDR3 loop reads CASIRTVGDTGELFF. CDR3 sequence (DNA): TGTGCCAGCATCCGGACAGTAGGAGACACCGGGGAGCTGTTTTTT.

CDR3 in DNA: TGTGCCAGCAGGGTGGACGCGAGCTCCTATAATTCACCCCTCCACTTT. Translation: CASRVDASSYNSPLHF. The chain recombines TRBV2 with TRBJ1-6; D call uncertain. V lost 6 bases and J lost 0, with 12 bases in between. The CDR3 extends over 16 amino acids. Germline V gene lookup returns CDR1 SNHLY and CDR2 FYNNEI. The complete variable domain, with remaining parts taken from reference TRBV2 and TRBJ1-6, reads EPEVTQTPSHQVTQMGQEVILRCVPISNHLYFYWYRQILGQKVEFLVSFYNNEISEKSEIFDDQFSVERPDGSNFTLKIRSTKLEDSAMYFCASRVDASSYNSPLHFGNGTRLTVT.

This clone was seen once. The rearrangement joins TRBV11-3 to TRBJ1-1, with D tentatively TRBD1 (5 bases). The V end lost 3 bases, the J end lost 5 bases, and 10 bases lay between the germline ends. This CDR3 has 13 residues. CDR1 and CDR2 (germline): SGHNT, YENEEA. The chain's CDR3 is CASSFAGRTEAFF. The DNA of the CDR3 is TGTGCCAGCAGCTTTGCAGGGCGGACTGAAGCTTTCTTT.

This clone was observed once. The chain recombines TRBV5-1 with TRBJ1-1, with D possibly matching TRBD1 (6 bases). The CDR3 length is 15 residues. From germline, CDR1 is SGHRS and CDR2 YFSETQ. V lost 4 bases and J lost 3, with 16 bases in between. The CDR3 reads CASSDPGQLDTEAFF. The CDR3 bases are TGCGCCAGCAGCGATCCGGGACAACTGGACACTGAAGCTTTCTTT.

The chain recombines TRBV5-1 with TRBJ2-3, with 11 nucleotides matching TRBD2. Germline V gives CDR1 SGHRS, CDR2 YFSETQ. The CDR3 is 15 amino acids. V lost 0 bases to trimming and J lost 6 bases; unmatched junction nucleotides: 3. CDR3 residues: CASSLGLAGLDTQYF. In DNA, the CDR3 is TGCGCCAGCAGCTTGGGACTAGCGGGATTGGATACGCAGTATTTT.

The chain employs TRBV9 and TRBJ2-5; 9 positions match TRBD2. CDR1 and CDR2 from the germline V gene are SGDLS and YYNGEE. The CDR3 totals 16 residues. Trimming at V came to 2 bases and at J to 2 bases, leaving 7 bases not matched to a gene. The CDR3 is CASSVSSGTSQETQYF. Here the CDR3 DNA reads TGTGCCAGCAGCGTTTCTAGCGGGACGTCACAAGAGACCCAGTACTTC.

The rearrangement joins TRBV7-3 to TRBJ1-6; D is uncertain. Germline V gene sequence: CDR1 SGHTA, CDR2 FQGTGA. Trimming pared 2 bases from V and 0 bases from J, leaving 8 bases between. The CDR3 loop spans 16 amino acids. The chain's CDR3 is CASSLLRSSYNSPLHF. Written as DNA, the CDR3 is TGTGCCAGCAGCTTACTGAGGAGCTCCTATAATTCACCCCTCCACTTT.

This clone has just one count. This chain links TRBV14 with TRBJ1-2; D is ambiguous. From germline, CDR1 is SGHDN and CDR2 FVKESK. The CDR3 has 13 residues. Trimming took off 1 base at V and 8 bases at J, with 11 bases between the two ends. DNA for the CDR3: TGTGCCAGCAGCCAAGTTGAAACGGGGGGCTACACCTTC. This encodes CASSQVETGGYTF.

The chain joins TRBV6-5 to TRBJ1-5, with a weak D call TRBD1 (5 bases). The CDR3 covers 15 residues. Germline V gives CDR1 MNHEY, CDR2 SVGAGI. The V and J ends lost 0 bases and 2 bases respectively, with 8 bases between them. The CDR3 here is CASSYSGRGNQPQHF. In nucleotides, the CDR3 is TGTGCCAGCAGTTACTCCGGCAGGGGCAATCAGCCCCAGCATTTT.

Worth noting for this clone: In the same sample, other DNA sequences code for this CDR3. This chain connects TRBV18 to TRBJ2-3; the D gene is possibly TRBD2 (6 bases). Trimming pared 3 bases from V and 1 base from J, leaving 11 bases between. The CDR3 totals 15 residues. Germline CDR1 KGHSH, CDR2 LQKENI. DNA of the CDR3: TGTGCCAGCTCACCTAGCGGAGACCGCACAGATACGCAGTATTTT. It yields the protein CASSPSGDRTDTQYF.

The chain is built from TRBV19 and TRBJ2-6; D call uncertain. Germline CDR1 LNHDA, CDR2 SQIVND (reference sequence). CDR3 length: 15 amino acids. V was trimmed by 1 base and J by 2 bases, leaving 6 bases between them. The CDR3 spells CASSIGFTGANVLTF. In DNA, the CDR3 is TGTGCCAGTAGTATAGGCTTTACTGGGGCCAACGTCCTGACTTTC.

V is TRBV28 and J is TRBJ1-5, with TRBD1 matching over 7 bases. Germline V gene lookup returns CDR1 MDHEN and CDR2 SYDVKM. The J segment lost 0 bases and the V segment lost 8 bases, leaving 13 bases of the junction unmatched. This CDR3 spans 17 amino acids. This CDR3 is CASLEGQAPYSNQPQHF. CDR3 nucleotide sequence: TGTGCCAGCCTAGAAGGACAGGCCCCATATAGCAATCAGCCCCAGCATTTT.

The chain joins TRBV11-2 to TRBJ1-1; D ambiguous. The CDR3 has 14 residues. With 2 bases removed from V and 1 base from J, the gap between germline ends came to 8 bases. Per germline, CDR1 SGHAT and CDR2 FQNNGV. The CDR3 sequence: CASSLLRQNTEAFF. In DNA, the CDR3 is TGTGCCAGCAGCTTACTCAGACAGAACACTGAAGCTTTCTTT.

The rearrangement uses TRBV19 and TRBJ2-3; 7 nucleotides agree with TRBD1. The V segment lost 5 bases and the J segment 1 base; nucleotides outside the gene matches: 6. The CDR3 has 15 amino acids. CDR1 LNHDA and CDR2 SQIVND come from the germline V gene (reference sequence). For the CDR3, the DNA is TGTGCCAGTAGTGATGACAGGGCGGGCACAGATACGCAGTATTTT. Translated: CASSDDRAGTDTQYF. The entire variable domain, with the rest obtained from reference TRBV19 and TRBJ2-3, is as follows: DGGITQSPKYLFRKEGQNVTLSCEQNLNHDAMYWYRQDPGQGLRLIYYSQIVNDFQKGDIAEGYSVSREKKESFPLTVTSAQKNPTAFYLCASSDDRAGTDTQYFGPGTRLTVL.

The rearrangement joins TRBV24-1 to TRBJ2-1, with 9 positions matching TRBD2. The V gene's germline CDR1 is KGHDR and CDR2 SFDVKD. Trimming took 2 bases from V and 7 from J; bases not matched to a gene: 8. The CDR3 runs 16 residues. The CDR3 loop reads CATSDSAGGDGNEQFF. The CDR3 nucleotides are TGTGCCACCAGTGATTCCGCGGGAGGGGATGGTAATGAGCAGTTCTTC.